The source of this T cell receptor beta chain is a study of cytomegalovirus exposure and HLA in healthy donors. The study, taken as a whole, reports: When analyzed later, the rates of TCR association showed variation by HLA locus, with DRB1 the most and HLA-C the fewest. Trimming of TCR beta V- and J-genes showed a link, identified in a later analysis, to a missense DCLRE1C variant.

13 Jbeta primers and 60 Vbeta primers were used for the PCR. Assay: immunoSEQ multiplex PCR; the TCRdb copy retains only in-frame clones and omits some. Altogether approximately 130,000 clones are present, more than 70% being singletons, with the ten largest covering 1.1%. This CDR3 spans 16 amino acids. From germline, CDR1 is SGHRS and CDR2 YFSETQ. Trimming at V came to 1 base and at J to 2 bases, leaving 6 bases not matched to a gene. Regarding this clone: Its antigen remains unknown.

This sequence joins TRBV5-1 and TRBJ2-1; 7 nucleotides match TRBD2. The sequencing sample was made of PBMCs. This receptor was taken from a male donor in good health and CMV-seronegative. The CDR3: CASSLRASGPYNEQFF. The CDR3 region has the DNA TGCGCCAGCAGCTTGCGCGCTAGCGGCCCCTACAATGAGCAGTTCTTC. The full variable domain, completed using reference TRBV5-1 and TRBJ2-1, is KAGVTQTPRYLIKTRGQQVTLSCSPISGHRSVSWYQQTPGQGLQFLFEYFSETQRNKGNFPGRFSGRQFSNSRSEMNVSTLELGDSALYLCASSLRASGPYNEQFFGPGTRLTVL.